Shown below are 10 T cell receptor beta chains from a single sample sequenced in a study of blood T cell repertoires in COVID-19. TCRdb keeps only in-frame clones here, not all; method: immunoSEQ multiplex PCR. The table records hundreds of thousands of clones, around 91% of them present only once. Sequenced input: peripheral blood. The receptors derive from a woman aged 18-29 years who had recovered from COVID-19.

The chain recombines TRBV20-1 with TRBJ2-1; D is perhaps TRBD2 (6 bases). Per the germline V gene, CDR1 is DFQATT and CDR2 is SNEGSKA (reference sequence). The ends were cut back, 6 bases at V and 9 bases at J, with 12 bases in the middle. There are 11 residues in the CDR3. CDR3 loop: CSAETRGEQFF. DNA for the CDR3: TGCAGTGCCGAGACGCGGGGTGAGCAGTTCTTC.

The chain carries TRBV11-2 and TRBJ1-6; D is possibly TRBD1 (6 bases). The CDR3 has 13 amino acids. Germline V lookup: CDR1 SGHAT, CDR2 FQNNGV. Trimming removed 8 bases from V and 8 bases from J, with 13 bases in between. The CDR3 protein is CASGIRGYSPLHF. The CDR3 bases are TGTGCCAGCGGCATCAGGGGATATTCACCCCTCCACTTT.

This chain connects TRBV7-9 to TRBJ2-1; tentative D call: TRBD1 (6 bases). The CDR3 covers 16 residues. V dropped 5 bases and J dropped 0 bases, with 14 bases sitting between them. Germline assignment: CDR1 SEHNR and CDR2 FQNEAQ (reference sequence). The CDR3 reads CASSLRTGFSYNEQFF. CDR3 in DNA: TGTGCCAGCAGCCTTAGAACAGGGTTCTCCTACAATGAGCAGTTCTTC.

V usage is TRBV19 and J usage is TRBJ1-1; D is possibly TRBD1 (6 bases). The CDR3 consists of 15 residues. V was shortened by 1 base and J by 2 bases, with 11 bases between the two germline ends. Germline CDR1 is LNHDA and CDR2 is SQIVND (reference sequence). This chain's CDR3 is CASSIAGGPNTEAFF. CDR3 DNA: TGTGCCAGTAGTATAGCTGGGGGCCCCAACACTGAAGCTTTCTTT.

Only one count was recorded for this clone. The DNA of the CDR3 is TGTGCCAGCAGCCGACCCGGACAGGGGGACGGAAATTCACCCCTCCACTTT. Protein product: CASSRPGQGDGNSPLHF. This sequence joins TRBV7-9 and TRBJ1-6, with 10 bases fitting TRBD1. Germline V gives CDR1 SEHNR, CDR2 FQNEAQ (reference sequence). V trimming: 5 bases; J trimming: 7 bases; junction bases outside the gene matches: 11. This CDR3 spans 17 amino acids.

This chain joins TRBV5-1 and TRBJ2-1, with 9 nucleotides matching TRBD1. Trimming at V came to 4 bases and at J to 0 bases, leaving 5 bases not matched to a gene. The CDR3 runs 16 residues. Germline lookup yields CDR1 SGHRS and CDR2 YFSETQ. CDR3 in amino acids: CASSPGTGSSYNEQFF. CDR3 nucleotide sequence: TGCGCCAGCAGCCCCGGGACAGGGAGCTCCTACAATGAGCAGTTCTTC.

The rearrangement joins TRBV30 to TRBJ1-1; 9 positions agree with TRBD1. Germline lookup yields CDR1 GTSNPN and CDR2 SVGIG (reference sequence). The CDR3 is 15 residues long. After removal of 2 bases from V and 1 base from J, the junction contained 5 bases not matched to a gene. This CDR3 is CAWSPGQGKNTEAFF. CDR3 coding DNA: TGTGCCTGGAGTCCGGGACAGGGAAAGAACACTGAAGCTTTCTTT. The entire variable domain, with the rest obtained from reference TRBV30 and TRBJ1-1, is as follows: SQTIHQWPATLVQPVGSPLSLECTVEGTSNPNLYWYRQAAGRGLQLLFYSVGIGQISSEVPQNLSASRPQDRQFILSSKKLLLSDSGFYLCAWSPGQGKNTEAFFGQGTRLTVV.

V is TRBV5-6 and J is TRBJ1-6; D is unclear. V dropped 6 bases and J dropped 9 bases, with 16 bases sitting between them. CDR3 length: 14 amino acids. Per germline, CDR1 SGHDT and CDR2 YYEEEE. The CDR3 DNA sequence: TGTGCCAGCACCCTTCGCCGTTTGGCTTCACCCCTCCACTTT. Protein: CASTLRRLASPLHF.

CDR3 in DNA: TGTGCCTGGAGCCCCCCCCTAGCGGGAGGATCACTTACGCAGTATTTT. Protein sequence: CAWSPPLAGGSLTQYF. V is TRBV30 and J is TRBJ2-3, with 11 bases fitting TRBD2. CDR1 is GTSNPN, CDR2 SVGIG, per germline (reference sequence). V lost 3 bases, J lost 8 bases, and 13 bases stayed unmatched. This CDR3 has 16 amino acids.

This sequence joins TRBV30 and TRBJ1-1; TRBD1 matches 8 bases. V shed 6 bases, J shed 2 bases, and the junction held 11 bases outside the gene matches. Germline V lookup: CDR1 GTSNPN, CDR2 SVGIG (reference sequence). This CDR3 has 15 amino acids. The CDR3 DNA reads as TGTGCCTGCGAGGACAGGGCTCGGGGAAACACTGAAGCTTTCTTT. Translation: CACEDRARGNTEAFF.